This T cell receptor (beta chain) was sequenced during a study of regulatory T cells in long-lasting Graves disease. This clonotype appeared many times. Its matching antigen is unknown. CDR1 MNHEY and CDR2 SMNVEV come from the germline V gene (reference sequence). The CDR3 sequence is 14 residues long. V was clipped by 6 bases and J by 8 bases; unmatched bases: 5. General study results and limits: The study found TRBV28, TRBJ1-2 and TRBJ2-5 favored in persistent disease.

The time point here: newly diagnosed GD, antithyroid drugs for less than 3 months. The TCR library used RNA extracted from PBMCs. Combining iRepertoire HTBI primers with Arm-PCR of CDR3 regions, the authors built TCR beta libraries. TCRdb re-called the multiplex PCR reads through MiXCR, storing one row per CDR3 protein. Among 510,000 or so distinct CDR3 sequences listed, about 12% were seen once. The same data also went into a second study, on T cells in Graves' hyperthyroidism and ophthalmopathy.

The TCR originated in a woman aged 25 to 45 with Graves disease. J is TRBJ2-1 and V is TRBV27, with TRBD1 identical over 12 bases. Sample: peripheral blood mononuclear cells (PBMCs), taken at new diagnosis, from a patient treated with antithyroid drugs. The CDR3, as DNA: TGTGCCAGCAGGGGGACAGGGGGCGCGTATGAGCAGTTCTTC. Translated: CASRGTGGAYEQFF.